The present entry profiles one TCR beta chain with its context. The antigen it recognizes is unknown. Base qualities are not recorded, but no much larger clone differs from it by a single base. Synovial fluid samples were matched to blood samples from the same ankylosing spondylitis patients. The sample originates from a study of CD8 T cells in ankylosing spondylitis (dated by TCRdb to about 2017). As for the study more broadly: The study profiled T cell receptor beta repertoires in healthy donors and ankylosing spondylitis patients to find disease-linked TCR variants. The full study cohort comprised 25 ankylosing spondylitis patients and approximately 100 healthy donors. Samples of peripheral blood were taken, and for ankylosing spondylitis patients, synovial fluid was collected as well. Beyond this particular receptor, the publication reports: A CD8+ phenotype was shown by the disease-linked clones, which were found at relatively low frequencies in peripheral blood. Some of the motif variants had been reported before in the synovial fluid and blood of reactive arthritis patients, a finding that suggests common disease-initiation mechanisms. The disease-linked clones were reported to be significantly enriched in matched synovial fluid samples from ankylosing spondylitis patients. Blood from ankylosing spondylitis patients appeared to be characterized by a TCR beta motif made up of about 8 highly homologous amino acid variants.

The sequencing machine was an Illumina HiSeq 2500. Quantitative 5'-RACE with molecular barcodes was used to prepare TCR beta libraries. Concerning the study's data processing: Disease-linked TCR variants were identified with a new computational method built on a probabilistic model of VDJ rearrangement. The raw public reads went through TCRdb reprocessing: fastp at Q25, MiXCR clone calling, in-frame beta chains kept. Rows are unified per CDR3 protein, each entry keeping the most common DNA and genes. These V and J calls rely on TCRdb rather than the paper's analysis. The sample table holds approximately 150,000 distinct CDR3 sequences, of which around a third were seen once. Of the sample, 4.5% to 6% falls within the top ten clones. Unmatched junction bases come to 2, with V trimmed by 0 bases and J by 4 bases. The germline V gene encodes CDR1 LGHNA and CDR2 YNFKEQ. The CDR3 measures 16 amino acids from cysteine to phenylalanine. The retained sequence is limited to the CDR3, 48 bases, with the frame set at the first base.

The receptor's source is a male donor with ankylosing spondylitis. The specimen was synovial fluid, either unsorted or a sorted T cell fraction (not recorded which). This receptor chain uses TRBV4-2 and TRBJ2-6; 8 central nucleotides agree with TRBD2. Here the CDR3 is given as CASSQDAGGGANVLTF. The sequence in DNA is TGTGCCAGCAGCCAAGACGCGGGGGGAGGGGCCAACGTCCTGACTTTC.